These 19 T cell receptor beta chains were sequenced from one sample in a study of relationships among human T cell subsets. From mRNA, alpha and beta CDR3 regions were amplified using semiquantitative ARM-PCR. ARM-PCR used tagged nested gene-specific primers, then communal superprimers for exponential amplification. TCRdb itself ran the multiplex PCR reads through MiXCR, one entry per CDR3 protein. The table shows thousands of distinct CDR3 sequences, with roughly two fifths occurring only once. Source material: activated T cells sorted from blood. The subset denotes: CD45RA-RO-CD69+ activated T cells. These TCRs come from a man in his forties in good health.

This clonotype was counted only a few times. The gene calls are TRBV29-1 and TRBJ2-7, with TRBD1 identical over 8 bases. After removal of 2 bases from V and 4 bases from J, the junction contained 7 bases not matched to a gene. Germline CDR1 is SQVTM and CDR2 is ANQGSEA. The CDR3 spans 14 residues. The CDR3 coding sequence is TGCAGCGTTGAATTCACAGGGGGTGGGTACGAGCAGTACTTC. This sequence encodes CSVEFTGGGYEQYF.

This clonotype was seen more than once but under ten times. The chain uses TRBV5-1 and TRBJ2-1; TRBD1 matches 7 bases. V lost 1 base to trimming and J lost 5 bases; unmatched junction nucleotides: 9. The CDR3 extends over 16 amino acids. Germline V gene data show CDR1 as SGHRS and CDR2 as YFSETQ. The CDR3 DNA reads TGCGCCAGCAGCTTGAGTGACAGGGTCTTGGACAATGAGCAGTTCTTC. Its protein product is CASSLSDRVLDNEQFF. Drawing the rest from reference TRBV5-1 and TRBJ2-1, the complete variable domain is KAGVTQTPRYLIKTRGQQVTLSCSPISGHRSVSWYQQTPGQGLQFLFEYFSETQRNKGNFPGRFSGRQFSNSRSEMNVSTLELGDSALYLCASSLSDRVLDNEQFFGPGTRLTVL.

This clonotype has only a few counts. Sequence at one end of the junction differs from germline and may be a read error. The V call is TRBV5-4, the J call TRBJ1-2; D possibly corresponds to TRBD1 (5 bases). Germline assignment: CDR1 SGHNT and CDR2 YYREEE (reference sequence). The CDR3 has 14 amino acids. The CDR3 reads CASSLGGSGYGYTF. CDR3 nucleotides: TGCGCCAGCAGCTTGGGGGGATCGGGGTATGGCTACACCTTC.

This sequence joins TRBV5-5 and TRBJ2-7; D may be TRBD1 or TRBD2 (5 bases each). Germline V gene sequence: CDR1 SGHKS, CDR2 YYEKEE (reference sequence). This CDR3 has 15 residues. The V end lost 4 bases, the J end lost 3 bases, and 17 bases lay between the germline ends. CDR3 protein: CASSLTGTTIYEQYF. The CDR3 DNA follows: TGTGCCAGCAGCCTTACCGGGACCACCATCTACGAGCAGTACTTC.

The CDR3 here is CASSQEGRGSDTQYF. As DNA, the CDR3 is TGTGCCAGCAGCCAAGAAGGGCGGGGGTCAGATACGCAGTATTTT. The chain joins TRBV4-2 to TRBJ2-3, with TRBD2 matching 7 bases. The CDR3 extends over 15 amino acids. The V segment lost 0 bases and the J segment 4 bases; nucleotides outside the gene matches: 4. Germline V lookup: CDR1 LGHNA, CDR2 YNFKEQ.

The chain couples TRBV28 to TRBJ1-2, with TRBD1 matching 7 bases. Germline loops: CDR1 MDHEN, CDR2 SYDVKM. CDR3 size: 15 residues. V lost 6 bases to trimming and J lost 3 bases; unmatched junction nucleotides: 10. The CDR3, as DNA: TGTGCCAGCAGCATTATACAGGGGTACCACTATGGCTACACCTTC. Its translation is CASSIIQGYHYGYTF.

This sequence joins TRBV11-2 and TRBJ2-7, with TRBD1 as a possible D gene (6 bases). Trimming cost V 3 bases and J 0 bases, with 15 bases left between them. The CDR3 contains 16 residues. The germline V gene has CDR1 SGHAT and CDR2 FQNNGV. Written as DNA, the CDR3 is TGTGCCAGCAGCTTGGGGGCTATCCAAAGCTCCTACGAGCAGTACTTC. Residues: CASSLGAIQSSYEQYF.

This chain links TRBV29-1 with TRBJ2-3; either TRBD1 or TRBD2 may fit D (6 bases each). The CDR3 covers 14 residues. V dropped 6 bases and J dropped 3 bases, with 16 bases sitting between them. In germline, CDR1 is SQVTM, CDR2 ANQGSEA. CDR3 residues: CSVFTGASTDTQYF. Written as DNA, the CDR3 is TGCAGCGTATTTACGGGGGCGAGTACAGATACGCAGTATTTT.

This clonotype was seen more than once but under ten times. J is TRBJ2-1 and V is TRBV6-4, with D uncertain. V shed 4 bases and J shed 8 bases, with 15 bases lying between them. CDR3 length: 14 residues. Germline values: CDR1 MRHNA, CDR2 SNTAGT. The CDR3 is CASSAGTATDEQFF. CDR3 nucleotide sequence: TGTGCCAGCAGTGCAGGTACCGCCACCGATGAGCAGTTCTTC.

This clonotype was counted only a few times. The chain links TRBV11-3 to TRBJ2-7, with 7 bases fitting TRBD1. This CDR3 is 13 amino acids long. Germline CDR1 is SGHNT and CDR2 is YENEEA. Unmatched junction bases numbered 3, after V lost 3 bases and J lost 4 bases. CDR3 loop: CASSFARGYEQYF. For the CDR3, the DNA is TGTGCCAGCAGCTTTGCCAGGGGGTACGAGCAGTACTTC. Full variable domain (rest looked up from reference TRBV11-3 and TRBJ2-7): EAGVVQSPRYKIIEKKQPVAFWCNPISGHNTLYWYLQNLGQGPELLIRYENEEAVDDSQLPKDRFSAERLKGVDSTLKIQPAELGDSAVYLCASSFARGYEQYFGPGTRLTVT.

The chain links TRBV7-9 to TRBJ2-7; a weak D match, TRBD2 (6 bases). CDR1 is SEHNR, CDR2 FQNEAQ, per germline (reference sequence). This CDR3 has 13 residues. Between the trimmed V and J ends, which lost 4 bases and 6 bases, there was a span of 13 bases. CDR3 nucleotide sequence: TGTGCCAGCAGCTACCGGGACGGGGGCGAGCAGTACTTC. Its protein is CASSYRDGGEQYF.

Comment on this clonotype: A much larger clone lies a single base off, so this may be a read error. The rearrangement links TRBV12-3 or TRBV12-4 to TRBJ2-1, with D hard to call. The length of the CDR3 is 11 residues. This CDR3 is CVSRLIREQFF. The CDR3, as DNA: TGTGTCAGCCGCTTAATTCGGGAGCAGTTCTTC.

By sample share, this clonotype is medium-sized. The chain recombines TRBV5-1 with TRBJ1-5; the D gene is possibly TRBD1 (6 bases). Looked up from germline, CDR1 is SGHRS and CDR2 is YFSETQ. V dropped 7 bases and J dropped 5 bases, with 19 bases sitting between them. The CDR3 is made up of 15 amino acids. The DNA of the CDR3 is TGCGCCAGCGCCCCGGGGGCCAGGACTGATCAGCCCCAGCATTTT. Encoded protein: CASAPGARTDQPQHF.

This chain connects TRBV7-9 to TRBJ2-3, with D possibly called TRBD1 or TRBD2 (5 bases each). Germline CDR1 is SEHNR and CDR2 is FQNEAQ (reference sequence). Trimming removed 1 base from V and 4 bases from J, with 18 bases in between. CDR3 size: 17 residues. The CDR3 sequence: CASSLVHPGRSADTQYF. The CDR3 bases are TGTGCCAGCAGCTTAGTTCACCCGGGACGCAGCGCAGATACGCAGTATTTT. The entire variable domain, with the rest obtained from reference TRBV7-9 and TRBJ2-3, is as follows: DTGVSQNPRHKITKRGQNVTFRCDPISEHNRLYWYRQTLGQGPEFLTYFQNEAQLEKSRLLSDRFSAERPKGSFSTLEIQRTEQGDSAMYLCASSLVHPGRSADTQYFGPGTRLTVL.

This clonotype is classed as large. The V call is TRBV29-1, the J call TRBJ2-7, with no clear D. Per germline, CDR1 SQVTM and CDR2 ANQGSEA. The CDR3 extends over 13 amino acids. Trimming shortened V by 3 bases and J by 3 bases, and 12 bases separated the two germline ends. DNA of the CDR3: TGCAGCGTTGAGAACGGGCTCGGCTACGAGCAGTACTTC. Protein sequence: CSVENGLGYEQYF.

The V call is TRBV20-1, the J call TRBJ2-1; 8 bases are a match to TRBD1. Germline assignment: CDR1 DFQATT and CDR2 SNEGSKA (reference sequence). This CDR3 contains 14 residues. The trim removed 4 bases at V and 3 bases at J, leaving 5 bases unmatched. The CDR3 nucleotides read TGCAGTGCTAAACCGGGACAGGACTACAATGAGCAGTTCTTC. Translation gives CSAKPGQDYNEQFF.

The V and J genes are TRBV10-2 and TRBJ1-2; TRBD1 aligns across 9 bases. V shed 1 base and J 2 bases; nucleotides not matched to a gene: 5. The CDR3 runs to 16 residues. Germline lookup yields CDR1 WSHSY and CDR2 SAAADI. The CDR3 region is CASSEFRQGGNYGYTF. In nucleotides, the CDR3 is TGCGCCAGCAGTGAGTTCAGACAGGGGGGGAACTATGGCTACACCTTC.

The chain joins TRBV29-1 to TRBJ2-7; D is uncertain. Germline loops: CDR1 SQVTM, CDR2 ANQGSEA. V lost 4 bases and J 2 bases, leaving 9 bases between the germline ends. The CDR3 runs 12 residues. The CDR3 DNA sequence: TGCAGCGTTGGGTACAGACCCTACGAGCAGTACTTC. It specifies CSVGYRPYEQYF.

This rearrangement joins TRBV5-4 to TRBJ2-1; TRBD2 matches 8 bases. Germline V CDR1 and CDR2: SGHNT, YYREEE (reference sequence). This CDR3 spans 16 amino acids. The ends lost 5 bases at V and 1 base at J; junction bases unmatched: 8. The chain's CDR3 is CASSWTSFASYNEQFF. CDR3 in DNA: TGTGCCAGCAGTTGGACTAGCTTCGCGTCCTACAATGAGCAGTTCTTC. The full variable domain, completed using reference TRBV5-4 and TRBJ2-1, is ETGVTQSPTHLIKTRGQQVTLRCSSQSGHNTVSWYQQALGQGPQFIFQYYREEENGRGNFPPRFSGLQFPNYSSELNVNALELDDSALYLCASSWTSFASYNEQFFGPGTRLTVL.